Presented here are 18 T cell receptor beta chains from one specimen sequenced in a study of T cell responses to AZD1222 COVID-19 vaccine. Sequencing was performed with immunoSEQ multiplex PCR; in TCRdb, only in-frame clones are kept and a portion is missing. The sample holds roughly 100,000 clones; over 80% are singletons and the top ten take about 8.7%. The source was peripheral blood, collected on day 0 of AZD1222 vaccination. The receptor set was obtained from an adult in good health.

This chain joins TRBV5-1 and TRBJ2-7; D unclear. Looked up from germline, CDR1 is SGHRS and CDR2 is YFSETQ. This CDR3 is built from 14 residues. V lost 6 bases and J lost 0, with 13 bases in between. Here the CDR3 reads CASTPDGNSYEQYF. The CDR3, as DNA: TGCGCCAGCACCCCGGACGGAAACTCCTACGAGCAGTACTTC. Filled out from reference TRBV5-1 and TRBJ2-7, the complete variable domain reads KAGVTQTPRYLIKTRGQQVTLSCSPISGHRSVSWYQQTPGQGLQFLFEYFSETQRNKGNFPGRFSGRQFSNSRSEMNVSTLELGDSALYLCASTPDGNSYEQYFGPGTRLTVT.

The chain carries TRBV19 and TRBJ2-2; D is undetermined. CDR1 is LNHDA, CDR2 SQIVND, per germline (reference sequence). This CDR3 region has 15 residues. Trimming cost V 1 base and J 0 bases, with 6 bases left between them. The DNA for the CDR3 is TGTGCCAGTAGTATAGTACAGTCGAACACCGGGGAGCTGTTTTTT. It codes for CASSIVQSNTGELFF.

The rearrangement links TRBV9 to TRBJ1-1, with D unresolved. V lost 3 bases to trimming and J lost 2 bases, with 8 bases between them. The CDR3 runs 13 residues. CDR1 and CDR2 (germline): SGDLS, YYNGEE. The CDR3 DNA is TGTGCCAGCAGCGCCTTCCTTAACACTGAAGCTTTCTTT. Its translation: CASSAFLNTEAFF.

The J gene is TRBJ1-1, the V gene TRBV30; D not resolved. Germline CDR1 is GTSNPN and CDR2 is SVGIG (reference sequence). V lost 6 bases, J lost 6 bases, and 14 bases lay in between. The CDR3 has 12 amino acids. This CDR3 reads CACGPSSSEAFF. The CDR3 DNA sequence: TGTGCCTGCGGACCGTCAAGCTCTGAAGCTTTCTTT.

This rearrangement joins TRBV9 to TRBJ2-7; D is unclear. Trimming took off 3 bases at V and 5 bases at J, with 15 bases between the two ends. The germline gives CDR1 SGDLS, CDR2 YYNGEE. This CDR3 has 14 amino acids. The CDR3 region has the DNA TGTGCCAGCAGCGCCCACCAGGTATTTGACGAGCAGTACTTC. Translating gives CASSAHQVFDEQYF.

This chain connects TRBV9 to TRBJ2-7; D is undetermined. Germline CDR1 is SGDLS and CDR2 is YYNGEE. Between the trimmed V and J ends, which lost 0 bases and 6 bases, there was a span of 10 bases. CDR3 length: 13 amino acids. The CDR3 DNA follows: TGTGCCAGCAGCGTAGGGGTAGGCGCCGAGCAGTACTTC. It specifies CASSVGVGAEQYF.

V usage is TRBV4-2 and J usage is TRBJ1-4; D ambiguous. The CDR3 has 15 residues. Trimming left V 1 base short and J 2 bases short, with 8 bases between. Germline V lookup: CDR1 LGHNA, CDR2 YNFKEQ. The CDR3 region is CASSQGEQTNEKLFF. CDR3 DNA: TGTGCCAGCAGCCAAGGAGAACAGACTAATGAAAAACTGTTTTTT.

The chain employs TRBV10-3 and TRBJ1-5, with D hard to call. CDR3 length equals 12 residues. CDR1 is ENHRY and CDR2 is SYGVKD in the germline V gene. V dropped 0 bases and J dropped 11 bases, with 8 bases sitting between them. The DNA for the CDR3 is TGTGCCATCAGTGAGTCCGGAGGAACCCAGCATTTT. Translation: CAISESGGTQHF.

This chain uses TRBV6-1 with TRBJ2-3; no definite D call. V lost 6 bases and J 0 bases, leaving 4 bases between the germline ends. This CDR3 contains 12 residues. Germline-derived CDR1 and CDR2 are MNHNS and SASEGT. The CDR3 reads CASRGSTDTQYF. CDR3 DNA: TGTGCCAGCAGGGGTAGCACAGATACGCAGTATTTT.

This sequence joins TRBV7-3 and TRBJ2-5; D possibly corresponds to TRBD2 (5 bases). The CDR3 covers 13 residues. Germline V lookup: CDR1 SGHTA, CDR2 FQGTGA. The ends were cut back, 5 bases at V and 5 bases at J, with 12 bases in the middle. In nucleotides, the CDR3 is TGTGCCAGCAGCGAGACGGGATTGGAGACCCAGTACTTC. Translated, it gives CASSETGLETQYF.

The chain is built from TRBV5-3 and TRBJ1-5; 7 bases match TRBD1. TRBV5-3 is labeled an ORF, and its function is uncertain. Trimming at V came to 5 bases and at J to 2 bases, leaving 7 bases not matched to a gene. This CDR3 has 15 amino acids. In DNA form, the CDR3 reads TGTGCCAGAAGACAAAACAGGGGTGGCAATCAGCCCCAGCATTTT. It is translated as CARRQNRGGNQPQHF.

The chain couples TRBV24-1 to TRBJ2-2, with 7 bases identical to TRBD1. CDR1 and CDR2 (germline): KGHDR, SFDVKD. This CDR3 is built from 16 residues. J lost 6 bases, V lost 5 bases, and 11 bases had no gene match. The CDR3 here is CATSAPGQVGAGELFF. DNA for the CDR3: TGTGCCACCAGTGCCCCTGGACAGGTAGGGGCCGGGGAGCTGTTTTTT.

The chain uses TRBV15 and TRBJ1-1; no clear D. V lost 6 bases and J 0 bases, leaving 8 bases between the germline ends. The CDR3 runs to 13 residues. The germline gives CDR1 LNHNV, CDR2 YYDKDF (reference sequence). CDR3 sequence reads: CATSSLLNTEAFF. The CDR3 DNA sequence: TGTGCCACCAGTTCCCTGTTGAACACTGAAGCTTTCTTT.

The V and J genes are TRBV19 and TRBJ1-1; 7 bases line up with TRBD1. The CDR3 runs 14 residues. Germline trimming cut 7 bases from V and 0 bases from J; bases unmatched to any gene: 5. Germline V gene sequence: CDR1 LNHDA, CDR2 SQIVND (reference sequence). As DNA, the CDR3 is TGTGCCAGTACAACGGGACAGTTGAACACTGAAGCTTTCTTT. Encoded protein: CASTTGQLNTEAFF.

This clone was seen a single time. The chain uses TRBV4-1 and TRBJ1-6; 8 nucleotides agree with TRBD1. The V gene end was trimmed by 1 base and the J gene end by 10 bases; junction bases not matched to a gene: 6. This CDR3 is built from 15 residues. Germline V gives CDR1 MGHRA, CDR2 YSYEKL. CDR3 coding DNA: TGCGCCAGCAGCCAAGCCGGACAGGGCAAATCACCCCTCCACTTT. It encodes CASSQAGQGKSPLHF.

The V call is TRBV30, the J call TRBJ1-1; 9 bases match TRBD1. Germline CDR1 GTSNPN, CDR2 SVGIG (reference sequence). The V gene end was trimmed by 3 bases and the J gene end by 7 bases; junction bases not matched to a gene: 9. This CDR3 has 14 amino acids. CDR3 in DNA: TGTGCCTGGAGAATAGTACAGGGGGCGGTTGAAGCTTTCTTT. Translated: CAWRIVQGAVEAFF.

This chain uses TRBV27 with TRBJ2-1; 9 nucleotides align to TRBD1. V was pared by 5 bases and J by 5 bases, with 7 bases of the junction left unmatched. The CDR3 has 15 amino acids. Looked up from germline, CDR1 is MNHEY and CDR2 is SMNVEV (reference sequence). The CDR3 protein is CASSKTGTGNNEQFF. DNA of the CDR3: TGTGCCAGCAGTAAGACCGGGACAGGGAACAATGAGCAGTTCTTC.

J is TRBJ2-3 and V is TRBV9; the D gene is possibly TRBD1 (5 bases). Germline values: CDR1 SGDLS, CDR2 YYNGEE. The CDR3 consists of 15 residues. Trimming cost V 4 bases and J 4 bases, with 16 bases left between them. In DNA form, the CDR3 reads TGTGCCAGCAGCAAAGGGCAGGGCGGTCCAGATACGCAGTATTTT. Amino acids: CASSKGQGGPDTQYF.